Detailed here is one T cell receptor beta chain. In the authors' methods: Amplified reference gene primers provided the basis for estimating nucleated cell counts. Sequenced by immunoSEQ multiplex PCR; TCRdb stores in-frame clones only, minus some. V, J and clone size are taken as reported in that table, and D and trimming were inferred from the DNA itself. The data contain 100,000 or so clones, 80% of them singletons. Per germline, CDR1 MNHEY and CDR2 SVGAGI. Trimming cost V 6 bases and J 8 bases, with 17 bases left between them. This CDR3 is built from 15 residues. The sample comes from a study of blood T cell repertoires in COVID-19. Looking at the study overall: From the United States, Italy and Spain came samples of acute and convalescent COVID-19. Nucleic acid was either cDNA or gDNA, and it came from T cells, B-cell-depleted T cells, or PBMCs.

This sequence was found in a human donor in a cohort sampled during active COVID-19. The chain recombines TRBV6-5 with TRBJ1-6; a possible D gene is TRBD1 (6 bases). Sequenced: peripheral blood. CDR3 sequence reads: CASRSGTTSDSPLHF. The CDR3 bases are TGTGCCAGCAGATCCGGGACAACATCGGATTCACCCCTCCACTTT.